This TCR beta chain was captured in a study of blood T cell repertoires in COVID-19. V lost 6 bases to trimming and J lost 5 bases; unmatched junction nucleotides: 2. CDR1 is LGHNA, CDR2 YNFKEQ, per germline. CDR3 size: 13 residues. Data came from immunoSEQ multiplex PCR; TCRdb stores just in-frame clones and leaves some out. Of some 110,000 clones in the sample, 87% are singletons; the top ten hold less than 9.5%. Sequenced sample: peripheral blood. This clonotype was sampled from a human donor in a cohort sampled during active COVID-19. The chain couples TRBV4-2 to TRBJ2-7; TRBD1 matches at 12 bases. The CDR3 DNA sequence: TGTGCCAGCAGGGGGACAGGGGGCGACGAGCAGTACTTC. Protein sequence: CASRGTGGDEQYF.